This entry lists 10 T cell receptor beta chains sequenced from one sample in a study of T cell changes during pregnancy in multiple sclerosis. Here immunoSEQ multiplex PCR was the method, and the copy in TCRdb shows in-frame clones only, minus some. This table holds over 35,000 clones, almost 95% found once. The source material was CD8+ T cells from peripheral blood mononuclear cells, sampled in the third trimester of pregnancy. All receptors derive from a female donor with multiple sclerosis, enrolled in a pregnancy study.

J is TRBJ2-1 and V is TRBV11-2, with TRBD1 as a possible D gene (6 bases). Trimming took off 2 bases at V and 6 bases at J, with 11 bases between the two ends. Germline CDR1 and CDR2: SGHAT and FQNNGV. This CDR3 region has 14 residues. CDR3: CASSLLPRGNEQFF. CDR3 nucleotide sequence: TGTGCCAGCAGCTTACTACCCAGGGGCAATGAGCAGTTCTTC.

This clone has more than one count but fewer than ten. The chain uses TRBV12-5 and TRBJ2-5, with a weak D call TRBD1 (6 bases). The CDR3 length is 16 residues. Germline V gives CDR1 LGHNT, CDR2 FRNRAP. The V end lost 6 bases, the J end lost 5 bases, and 22 bases lay between the germline ends. This chain's CDR3 is CASGLHWDPGVETQYF. DNA for the CDR3: TGTGCTAGTGGCCTACACTGGGACCCAGGGGTGGAGACCCAGTACTTC.

V is TRBV5-1 and J is TRBJ2-3; perhaps TRBD2 as D (6 bases). The CDR3 consists of 16 residues. Trimming left V 7 bases short and J 3 bases short, with 21 bases between. Germline CDR1 and CDR2: SGHRS and YFSETQ. The DNA of the CDR3 is TGCGCCAGCCTCCCGGAAAGGGAGGCGGGGACAGATACGCAGTATTTT. Protein sequence: CASLPEREAGTDTQYF.

This chain links TRBV27 with TRBJ2-2; D possibly corresponds to TRBD2 (6 bases). Trimming shortened V by 5 bases and J by 5 bases, and 21 bases separated the two germline ends. This CDR3 comprises 17 residues. The germline V gene has CDR1 MNHEY and CDR2 SMNVEV (reference sequence). The CDR3 sequence is CASSLGGIGLGTGELFF. DNA of the CDR3: TGTGCCAGCAGTCTCGGAGGGATCGGGCTCGGGACCGGGGAGCTGTTTTTT.

The genes are TRBV29-1 and TRBJ2-3; 7 bases agree with TRBD2. CDR1 and CDR2 (germline): SQVTM, ANQGSEA. The CDR3 is 20 amino acids. Germline trimming cut 0 bases from V and 3 bases from J; bases unmatched to any gene: 21. DNA for the CDR3: TGCAGCGTTGAAGATCCCCTCCCTTCGAGCGGGACTCGGACAACAGATACGCAGTATTTT. Its protein product is CSVEDPLPSSGTRTTDTQYF.

The chain employs TRBV15 and TRBJ2-3; D may be TRBD2 (7 bases). Trimming took 0 bases from V and 3 from J, leaving 13 bases between them. The CDR3 length is 16 residues. The germline gives CDR1 LNHNV, CDR2 YYDKDF (reference sequence). The chain's CDR3 is CATSRDKGGGTDTQYF. CDR3 DNA: TGTGCCACCAGCAGAGATAAGGGGGGGGGAACAGATACGCAGTATTTT. The full variable domain, its missing parts supplied by reference TRBV15 and TRBJ2-3, is DAMVIQNPRYQVTQFGKPVTLSCSQTLNHNVMYWYQQKSSQAPKLLFHYYDKDFNNEADTPDNFQSRRPNTSFCFLDIRSPGLGDTAMYLCATSRDKGGGTDTQYFGPGTRLTVL.

The chain carries TRBV4-2 and TRBJ1-4; TRBD1 aligns across 10 bases. J was trimmed by 8 bases and V by 3 bases; bases with no gene match: 9. The length of the CDR3 is 16 residues. From germline, CDR1 is LGHNA and CDR2 YNFKEQ. CDR3 in amino acids: CASSHNRDRGVEKLFF. CDR3 in DNA: TGTGCCAGCAGCCATAACCGGGACAGGGGAGTCGAAAAACTGTTTTTT.

V is TRBV9 and J is TRBJ2-7; 7 positions match TRBD2. This CDR3 contains 12 residues. Germline loops: CDR1 SGDLS, CDR2 YYNGEE. Trimming removed 7 bases from V and 2 bases from J; junction bases left unmatched: 3. The CDR3 DNA reads TGTGCCAGCGGGAGGGGACCCTACGAGCAGTACTTC. Its protein product is CASGRGPYEQYF.

The J gene is TRBJ2-5, the V gene TRBV28; D may be TRBD2 (6 bases). Germline V lookup: CDR1 MDHEN, CDR2 SYDVKM. The CDR3 runs 14 residues. Deletions cut 1 base from V and 2 bases from J, with 8 bases between. The chain's CDR3 is CASSLLAVQETQYF. For the CDR3, the DNA is TGTGCCAGCAGTTTATTAGCGGTTCAAGAGACCCAGTACTTC.

The genes are TRBV6-1 and TRBJ2-7; 12 nucleotides match TRBD2. V shed 5 bases, J shed 3 bases, and the junction held 5 bases outside the gene matches. The CDR3 spans 15 residues. Germline loops: CDR1 MNHNS, CDR2 SASEGT. In DNA form, the CDR3 reads TGTGCCAGCAGTAAGATACTAGCGGGAGGCTACGAGCAGTACTTC. Protein: CASSKILAGGYEQYF.